These 12 T cell receptor beta chains were sequenced from one sample in a study of HIV-infected children after antiretroviral therapy interruption. Treatment indicated: PENTA 11 planned treatment interruption arm or continuous ART arm. Unique molecular identifiers were included in an RNA-based 3' RACE TCR library. TCRdb processed the 3' RACE reads anew with MiXCR; each CDR3 protein has one entry. This table holds about 89,000 distinct CDR3 sequences, under 8% found once. The sample here was CD45RA+ CD4+ T cells from PBMCs, pooled from several time points, taken from a donor given antiretroviral therapy, either interrupted or continuous. Subset defined: naive CD4+ CD45RA+ CD45RO- T cells. The receptors were gathered from a pool of human donors with HIV.

This chain links TRBV7-3 with TRBJ1-2; TRBD1 might be the D (5 bases). CDR1 is SGHTA and CDR2 is FQGTGA in the germline V gene. Trimming removed 5 bases from V and 8 bases from J, with 12 bases in between. The CDR3 is 12 residues long. The CDR3 DNA reads as TGTGCCAGCAGCGTCTACAGGTCCGGCTACACCTTC. It is translated as CASSVYRSGYTF.

The sample holds many counts of this clonotype. This rearrangement joins TRBV11-2 to TRBJ2-7; unclear D gene. This CDR3 is 13 amino acids long. Germline V CDR1 and CDR2: SGHAT, FQNNGV. Between the trimmed V and J ends, which lost 3 bases and 5 bases, there was a span of 11 bases. The CDR3 region has the DNA TGTGCCAGCAGCTTGTACAGAGACCACGAGCAGTACTTC. This sequence encodes CASSLYRDHEQYF.

The chain has TRBV5-1 and TRBJ1-4; D is unresolved. CDR3 size: 15 residues. Germline loops: CDR1 SGHRS, CDR2 YFSETQ. V shed 3 bases and J shed 0 bases, with 9 bases lying between them. The CDR3 is CASSSTVATNEKLFF. In DNA, the CDR3 is TGCGCCAGCAGCTCAACAGTGGCAACTAATGAAAAACTGTTTTTT.

Ten or more counts support this clonotype. CDR3 in amino acids: CSAREGTSGYEQYF. CDR3 coding DNA: TGCAGTGCTAGAGAGGGGACTAGCGGATACGAGCAGTACTTC. J is TRBJ2-7 and V is TRBV20-1, with 11 bases matching TRBD2. CDR3 length: 14 residues. The germline CDR1 and CDR2 sequences are DFQATT and SNEGSKA (reference sequence). Trimming removed 0 bases from V and 4 bases from J; junction bases left unmatched: 2.

This clonotype was observed at least ten times. This sequence joins TRBV7-3 and TRBJ2-7; 7 nucleotides match TRBD2. The CDR3 consists of 15 residues. Losses at the gene ends were 0 bases for V and 1 base for J; bases not matched to a gene: 3. Germline-derived CDR1 and CDR2 are SGHTA and FQGTGA. In DNA form, the CDR3 reads TGTGCCAGCAGCTTAACTCGCGGGGGTTCCTACGAGCAGTACTTC. Protein: CASSLTRGGSYEQYF.

This clonotype was recorded at least ten times. The chain couples TRBV6-4 to TRBJ1-2, with 7 bases fitting TRBD1. This CDR3 region has 14 residues. V lost 5 bases to trimming and J lost 2 bases; unmatched junction nucleotides: 5. Germline CDR1 MRHNA, CDR2 SNTAGT. The CDR3 protein is CASSTGQLNYGYTF. CDR3 nucleotides: TGTGCCAGCAGTACGGGACAGTTGAACTATGGCTACACCTTC.

This clonotype was counted ten times or more. The chain recombines TRBV7-3 with TRBJ2-1, with TRBD2 matching over 11 bases. The CDR3 is 16 residues long. V shed 3 bases and J 6 bases; nucleotides not matched to a gene: 7. CDR1 SGHTA and CDR2 FQGTGA come from the germline V gene. The CDR3 DNA follows: TGTGCCAGCAGCTTCCAATGGACTAGCGGGCTCAATGAGCAGTTCTTC. Translating it yields CASSFQWTSGLNEQFF.

This clonotype has just a few counts. CDR3 nucleotide sequence: TGTGCCATCGGAGGACAGGCACTCGGCTATGGCTACACCTTC. Amino acids: CAIGGQALGYGYTF. This chain uses TRBV10-3 with TRBJ1-2, with 7 bases lining up with TRBD1. The CDR3 extends over 14 amino acids. Unmatched junction bases numbered 10, after V lost 8 bases and J lost 4 bases. The V gene's germline CDR1 is ENHRY and CDR2 SYGVKD.

Many counts were recorded for this clonotype. CDR3 DNA sequence: TGTGCCAGCAGGTGGACTAGCGGGGCAGATACGCAGTATTTT. It translates to CASRWTSGADTQYF. The chain links TRBV12-3 or TRBV12-4 to TRBJ2-3; 12 nucleotides match TRBD2. The ends lost 6 bases at V and 4 bases at J; junction bases unmatched: 2. The CDR3 runs to 14 residues.

Ten or more counts support this clonotype. The J gene is TRBJ2-1, the V gene TRBV30; 11 bases are a match to TRBD2. The germline V gene encodes CDR1 GTSNPN and CDR2 SVGIG (reference sequence). The V gene end was trimmed by 4 bases and the J gene end by 13 bases; junction bases not matched to a gene: 3. The CDR3 sequence is 11 residues long. The CDR3 loop reads CAWNLAGGQFF. In DNA form, the CDR3 reads TGTGCCTGGAATCTAGCGGGGGGTCAGTTCTTC.

This clonotype was recorded many times. The chain has TRBV7-8 and TRBJ2-5; 9 nucleotides match TRBD2. The V segment lost 5 bases and the J segment 2 bases; nucleotides outside the gene matches: 6. The germline gives CDR1 SGHVS, CDR2 FQNEAQ. The CDR3 contains 15 residues. DNA of the CDR3: TGTGCCAGCAGCACTCAGCGGGGGGTGCAAGAGACCCAGTACTTC. This encodes CASSTQRGVQETQYF. The whole variable domain, remainder taken from reference TRBV7-8 and TRBJ2-5, is GAGVSQSPRYKVAKRGQDVALRCDPISGHVSLFWYQQALGQGPEFLTYFQNEAQLDKSGLPSDRFFAERPEGSVSTLKIQRTQQEDSAVYLCASSTQRGVQETQYFGPGTRLLVL.

This clonotype was counted ten times or more. This chain links TRBV14 with TRBJ2-2, with D uncertain. V was shortened by 8 bases and J by 2 bases, with 3 bases between the two germline ends. The germline V gene encodes CDR1 SGHDN and CDR2 FVKESK. The CDR3 has 11 amino acids. The CDR3 region is CASANTGELFF. The CDR3 nucleotides read TGTGCCAGCGCCAACACCGGGGAGCTGTTTTTT.